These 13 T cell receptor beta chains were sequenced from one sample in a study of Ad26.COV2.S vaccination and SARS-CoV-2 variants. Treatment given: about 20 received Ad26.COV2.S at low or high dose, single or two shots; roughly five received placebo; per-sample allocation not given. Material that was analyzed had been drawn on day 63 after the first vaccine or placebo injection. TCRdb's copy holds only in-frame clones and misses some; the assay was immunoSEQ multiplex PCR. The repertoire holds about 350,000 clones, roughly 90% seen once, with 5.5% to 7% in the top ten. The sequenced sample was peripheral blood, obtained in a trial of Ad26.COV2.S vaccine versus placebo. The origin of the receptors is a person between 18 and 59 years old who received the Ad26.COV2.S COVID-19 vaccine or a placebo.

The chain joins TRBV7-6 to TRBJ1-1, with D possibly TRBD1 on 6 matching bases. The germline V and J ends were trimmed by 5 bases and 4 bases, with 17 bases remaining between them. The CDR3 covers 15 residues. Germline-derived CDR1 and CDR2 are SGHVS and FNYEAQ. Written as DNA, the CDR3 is TGTGCCAGCAGCCGTATGGGGGAAGGGGGCACTGAAGCTTTCTTT. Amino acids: CASSRMGEGGTEAFF.

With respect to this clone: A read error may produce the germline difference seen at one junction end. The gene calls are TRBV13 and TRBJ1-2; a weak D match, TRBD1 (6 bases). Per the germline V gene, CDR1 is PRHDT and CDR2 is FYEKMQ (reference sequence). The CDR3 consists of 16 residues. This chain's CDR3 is CASSLGGRQLSYGYTF. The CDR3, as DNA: TGTGCCAGCAGCCTAGGGGGGAGACAGTTGAGCTATGGCTACACCTTC.

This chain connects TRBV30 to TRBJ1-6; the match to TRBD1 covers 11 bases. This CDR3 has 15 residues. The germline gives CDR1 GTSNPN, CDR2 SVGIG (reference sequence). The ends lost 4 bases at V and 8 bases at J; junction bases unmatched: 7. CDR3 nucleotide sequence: TGTGCCTGGACTAGGGACAGGGGGTACTATTCACCCCTCCACTTT. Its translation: CAWTRDRGYYSPLHF.

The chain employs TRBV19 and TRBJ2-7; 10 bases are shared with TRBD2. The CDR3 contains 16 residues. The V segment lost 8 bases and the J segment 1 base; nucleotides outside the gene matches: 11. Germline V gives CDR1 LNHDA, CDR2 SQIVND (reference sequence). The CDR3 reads CASAKLLAGASYEQYF. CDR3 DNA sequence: TGTGCCAGTGCTAAACTTCTAGCGGGAGCATCCTACGAGCAGTACTTC.

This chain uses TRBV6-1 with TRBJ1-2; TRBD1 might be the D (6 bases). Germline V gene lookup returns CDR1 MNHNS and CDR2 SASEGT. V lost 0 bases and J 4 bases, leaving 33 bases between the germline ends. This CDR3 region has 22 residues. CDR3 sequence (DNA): TGTGCCAGCAGTGAAGCGCGTCGGACAGCACAACGAAAATACCAGCGTACCTATGGCTACACCTTC. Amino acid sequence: CASSEARRTAQRKYQRTYGYTF.

CDR3 loop: CASSIIGVGEKLFF. The CDR3 DNA sequence: TGTGCCAGTAGTATTATCGGGGTTGGCGAAAAACTGTTTTTT. This chain links TRBV19 with TRBJ1-4; D remains unclear. V lost 3 bases and J lost 8, with 13 bases in between. CDR1 is LNHDA, CDR2 SQIVND, per germline (reference sequence). This CDR3 comprises 14 residues.

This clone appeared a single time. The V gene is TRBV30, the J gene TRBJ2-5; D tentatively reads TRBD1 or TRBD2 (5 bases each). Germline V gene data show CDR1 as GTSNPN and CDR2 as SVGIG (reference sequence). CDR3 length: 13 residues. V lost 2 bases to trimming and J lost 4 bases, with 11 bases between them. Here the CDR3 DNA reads TGTGCCTGGAGTCGAGGGACCGCAGAGACCCAGTACTTC. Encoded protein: CAWSRGTAETQYF.

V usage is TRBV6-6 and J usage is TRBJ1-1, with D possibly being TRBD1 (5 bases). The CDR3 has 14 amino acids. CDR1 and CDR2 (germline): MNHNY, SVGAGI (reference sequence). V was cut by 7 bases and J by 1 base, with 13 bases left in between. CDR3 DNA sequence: TGTGCCAGCATCCCGGGACGGGCGAACACTGAAGCTTTCTTT. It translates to CASIPGRANTEAFF.

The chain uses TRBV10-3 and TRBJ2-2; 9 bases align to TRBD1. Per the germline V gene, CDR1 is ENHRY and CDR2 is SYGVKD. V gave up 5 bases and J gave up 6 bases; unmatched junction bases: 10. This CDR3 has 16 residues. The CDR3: CAISSRGTGHPGELFF. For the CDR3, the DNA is TGTGCCATCAGTTCTCGGGGGACAGGGCATCCCGGGGAGCTGTTTTTT.

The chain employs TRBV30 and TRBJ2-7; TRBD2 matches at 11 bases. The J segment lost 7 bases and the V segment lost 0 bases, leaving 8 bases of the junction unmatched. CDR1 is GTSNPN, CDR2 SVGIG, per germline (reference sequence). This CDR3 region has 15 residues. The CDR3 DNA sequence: TGTGCCTGGAGTGTAGGGACTAGCGGCCAGAGGGAGCAGTACTTC. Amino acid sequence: CAWSVGTSGQREQYF.

CDR3 sequence reads: CASSGGTNTGELFF. CDR3 nucleotides: TGTGCCAGCAGCGGCGGGACAAACACCGGGGAGCTGTTTTTT. The chain uses TRBV9 and TRBJ2-2; the D gene could be TRBD1 or TRBD2 (6 bases each). Trimming removed 3 bases from V and 2 bases from J, with 8 bases in between. This CDR3 is 14 amino acids long. Germline V CDR1 and CDR2: SGDLS, YYNGEE.

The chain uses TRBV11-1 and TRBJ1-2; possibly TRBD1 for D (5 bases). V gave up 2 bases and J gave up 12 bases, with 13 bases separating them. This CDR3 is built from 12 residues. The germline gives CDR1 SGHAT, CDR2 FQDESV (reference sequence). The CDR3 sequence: CASSLYRGVNTF. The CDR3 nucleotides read TGTGCCAGCAGCTTATATCGGGGCGTGAACACCTTC.

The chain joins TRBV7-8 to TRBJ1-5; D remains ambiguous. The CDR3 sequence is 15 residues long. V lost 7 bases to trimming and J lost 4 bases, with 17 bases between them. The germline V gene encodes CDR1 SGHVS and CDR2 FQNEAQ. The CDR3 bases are TGTGCCAGCACCTCGACGAGATCGCCGAATCAGCCCCAGCATTTT. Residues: CASTSTRSPNQPQHF.